Included here is one T cell receptor beta chain sequence, with context. Trimming cost V 6 bases and J 2 bases; bases outside gene matches: 10. The CDR3 loop spans 15 amino acids. Germline CDR1 MNHEY, CDR2 SVGEGT. This sample is part of a study of blood T cell repertoires in COVID-19. Background on the study: The cDNA or gDNA used as material had been derived from T cells, B-cell-depleted T cells, or PBMCs.

Authors' methods: Estimation of nucleated cell counts relied on the amplification of reference gene primers. Produced via immunoSEQ multiplex PCR; TCRdb's table is partial and in-frame only. The V and J calls and clone size are taken from that table; D and trimming were inferred from the DNA. This table has about 140,000 clones, approximately 83% appearing once. Sequenced sample: peripheral blood. V and J are TRBV6-2 or TRBV6-3 and TRBJ2-7; 7 bases fit TRBD2. The clonotype was recovered from a woman in her sixties or seventies with acute or convalescent COVID-19. As DNA, the CDR3 is TGTGCCAGCAGCCCTCAACTAGCGTCAACCTACGAGCAGTACTTC. This codes for CASSPQLASTYEQYF.